This T cell receptor beta chain was recovered during a study of shared T cell receptors in the human thymus. Trimming took off 3 bases at V and 0 bases at J, with 20 bases between the two ends. Germline loops: CDR1 KGHSH, CDR2 LQKENI. There are 19 residues in the CDR3. The data were produced by immunoSEQ multiplex PCR, yet TCRdb's version contains in-frame clones alone and is incomplete. The sample has 550,000 to 800,000 clones, 80% to 90% seen once. In addition, the sample was reused for a study of human thymus T cells. As reported in that work: Healthy Finnish infants having corrective surgery for congenital heart defects served as donors. Corrective cardiac operations yielded the resected thymus tissue. An apparent bias in V and J gene usage was seen in thymic and blood repertoires. Unrelated individuals had highly overlapping thymic repertoires, as reported in related research.

This TCR derives from a girl in the first two years of life with a congenital heart defect. This rearrangement joins TRBV18 to TRBJ1-4, with D possibly TRBD1 on 5 matching bases. The sequencing sample was made of thymocytes. CDR3 bases: TGTGCCAGCTCACCTTCCGGGACTGCAAAAAGGGCAACTAATGAAAAACTGTTTTTT. Translating gives CASSPSGTAKRATNEKLFF.